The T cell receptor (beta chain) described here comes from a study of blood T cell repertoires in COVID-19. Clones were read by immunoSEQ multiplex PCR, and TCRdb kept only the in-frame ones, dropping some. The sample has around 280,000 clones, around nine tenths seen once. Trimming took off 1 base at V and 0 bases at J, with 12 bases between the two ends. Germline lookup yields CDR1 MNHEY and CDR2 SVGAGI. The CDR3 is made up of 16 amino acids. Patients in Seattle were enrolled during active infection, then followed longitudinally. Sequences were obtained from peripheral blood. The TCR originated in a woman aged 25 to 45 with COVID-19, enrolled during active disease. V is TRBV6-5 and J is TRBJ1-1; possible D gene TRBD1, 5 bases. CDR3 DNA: TGTGCCAGCAGTTACTGGGGGGGGACGATGAACACTGAAGCTTTCTTT. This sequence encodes CASSYWGGTMNTEAFF.